Given below is one TCR beta chain in context. Its antigen remains unknown. Using immunoSEQ multiplex PCR, the repertoire was profiled, and TCRdb retains in-frame clones only, with some absent. The data hold 2.3 million or so clones, with 80% to 95% observed a single time. The data are from a study of shared clonotypes between healthy human individuals. General study findings and limits: What naive subsets generally showed was a larger estimated richness than memory subsets showed. Among donors, clonotype sharing was expected to be affected by sequencing depth. Shared clonotypes across all four donors exceeded non-shared ones in generation probability.

There were no recent acute infections or vaccinations among the donors, who were healthy HIV-negative adults. The junction had 6 bases not matched to a gene; V was cut back by 5 bases and J by 6 bases. In germline, CDR1 is MNHEY, CDR2 SVGAGI. The CDR3 is 15 residues long. The chain recombines TRBV6-5 with TRBJ1-5; TRBD1 matches at 11 bases. This clonotype originated in a man in his late teens or twenties in good health. Some clones in this sample may be carry-over from other donors' samples. Sequenced: naive CD4+ T cells from PBMCs. The sample's subset: CD45RA+ positively selected. CDR3 amino acids: CASSPGTGGGQPQHF. In DNA form, the CDR3 reads TGTGCCAGCAGTCCCGGGACAGGGGGAGGTCAGCCCCAGCATTTT.